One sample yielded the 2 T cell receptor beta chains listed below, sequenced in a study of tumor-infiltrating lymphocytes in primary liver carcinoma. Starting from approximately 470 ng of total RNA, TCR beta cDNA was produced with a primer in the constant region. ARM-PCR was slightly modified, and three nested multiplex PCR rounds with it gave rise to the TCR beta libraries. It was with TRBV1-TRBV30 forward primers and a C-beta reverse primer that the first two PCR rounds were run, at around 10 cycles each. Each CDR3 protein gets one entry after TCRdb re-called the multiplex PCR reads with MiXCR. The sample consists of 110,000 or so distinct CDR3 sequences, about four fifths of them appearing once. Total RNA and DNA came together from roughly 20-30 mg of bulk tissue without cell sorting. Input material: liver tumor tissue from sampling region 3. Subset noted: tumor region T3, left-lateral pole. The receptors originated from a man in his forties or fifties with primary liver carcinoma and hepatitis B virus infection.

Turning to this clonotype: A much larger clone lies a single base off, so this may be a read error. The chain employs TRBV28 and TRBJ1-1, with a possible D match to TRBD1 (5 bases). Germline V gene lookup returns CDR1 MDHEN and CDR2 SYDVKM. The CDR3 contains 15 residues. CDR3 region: CASNRGGSMNSEAFF. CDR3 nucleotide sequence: TGTGCCAGCAATCGGGGGGGGAGCATGAACAGTGAAGCTTTCTTT. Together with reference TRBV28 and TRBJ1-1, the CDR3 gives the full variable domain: DVKVTQSSRYLVKRTGEKVFLECVQDMDHENMFWYRQDPGLGLRLIYFSYDVKMKEKGDIPEGYSVSREKKERFSLILESASTNQTSMYLCASNRGGSMNSEAFFGQGTRLTVV.

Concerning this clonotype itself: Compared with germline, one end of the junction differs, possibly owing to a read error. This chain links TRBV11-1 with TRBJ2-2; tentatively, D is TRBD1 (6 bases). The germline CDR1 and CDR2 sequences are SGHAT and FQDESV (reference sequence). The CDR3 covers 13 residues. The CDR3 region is CADSFWDTGKLFF. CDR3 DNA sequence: TGTGCCGACAGCTTTTGGGACACCGGGAAGCTGTTTTTT.